These 16 T cell receptor beta chains originate from one sample sequenced in a study of CD8 T cells in ankylosing spondylitis. TCRdb re-called the 5' RACE reads with MiXCR, one entry per CDR3 protein. The sample records some 200,000 distinct CDR3 sequences, roughly 20% being singletons. The specimen sequenced was blood, either unsorted or a sorted T cell fraction (not recorded which). The origin of the receptors is a male donor aged 10 to 35 with ankylosing spondylitis or in good health (not recorded which).

This clonotype was seen many times. This chain connects TRBV9 to TRBJ2-2; D possibly corresponds to TRBD2 (5 bases). V was pared by 2 bases and J by 8 bases, with 10 bases between. This CDR3 has 13 residues. Per germline, CDR1 SGDLS and CDR2 YYNGEE. CDR3 bases: TGTGCCAGCAGCGTCCGTAGAGGGGGGGAGCTGTTTTTT. This gives the protein CASSVRRGGELFF.

The rearrangement uses TRBV2 and TRBJ2-3; the match to TRBD2 covers 8 bases. Germline V gene lookup returns CDR1 SNHLY and CDR2 FYNNEI. The CDR3 extends over 15 amino acids. V shed 3 bases, J shed 1 base, and the junction held 3 bases outside the gene matches. The CDR3 spells CASSDAGGRTDTQYF. In nucleotides, the CDR3 is TGTGCCAGCAGTGATGCGGGAGGCCGCACAGATACGCAGTATTTT.

This clonotype appeared many times. The chain carries TRBV29-1 and TRBJ1-1, with D maybe TRBD1 (5 bases). Per the germline V gene, CDR1 is SQVTM and CDR2 is ANQGSEA. The CDR3 is 14 residues long. The ends were cut back, 3 bases at V and 2 bases at J, with 13 bases in the middle. DNA of the CDR3: TGCAGCGTTGAGACTAACAGGAAAAACACTGAAGCTTTCTTT. Amino acid sequence: CSVETNRKNTEAFF.

The genes are TRBV4-1 and TRBJ2-3; 7 positions match TRBD1. The length of the CDR3 is 16 residues. V dropped 3 bases and J dropped 3; count of bases not matched to a gene: 9. The germline gives CDR1 MGHRA, CDR2 YSYEKL. The DNA for the CDR3 is TGCGCCAGCAGCCACGAAGGGACAGCCGATACAGATACGCAGTATTTT. Protein sequence: CASSHEGTADTDTQYF.

This sequence joins TRBV29-1 and TRBJ2-5, with D possibly TRBD1 on 6 matching bases. CDR3 size: 14 residues. Germline V lookup: CDR1 SQVTM, CDR2 ANQGSEA. Trimming took off 3 bases at V and 2 bases at J, with 13 bases between the two ends. This CDR3 is CSVEGAGSQETQYF. The DNA for the CDR3 is TGCAGCGTTGAGGGGGCAGGAAGTCAAGAGACCCAGTACTTC.

The genes are TRBV6-5 and TRBJ2-3, with 9 bases that match TRBD2. The CDR3 consists of 17 residues. The V gene's germline CDR1 is MNHEY and CDR2 SVGAGI. J gave up 5 bases and V 5 bases, and 14 bases lay outside the gene matches. The CDR3 protein is CASSPTLSGRLEDTQYF. The CDR3 DNA reads TGTGCCAGCAGTCCCACCCTTAGCGGGAGATTAGAAGATACGCAGTATTTT.

This clonotype was seen many times. The chain recombines TRBV15 with TRBJ1-5; tentative D call: TRBD1 (6 bases). The germline V gene has CDR1 LNHNV and CDR2 YYDKDF (reference sequence). V lost 3 bases and J 5 bases, leaving 17 bases between the germline ends. This CDR3 comprises 16 residues. The CDR3 DNA is TGTGCCACCAGCAGCCCGGCCGGGGGCCCTTATCAGCCCCAGCATTTT. It codes for CATSSPAGGPYQPQHF.

This clonotype was detected many times. The chain employs TRBV5-1 and TRBJ2-3; 7 bases are shared with TRBD2. Germline V gene lookup returns CDR1 SGHRS and CDR2 YFSETQ. V lost 7 bases and J lost 4; bases outside the gene matches: 12. The CDR3 loop spans 15 amino acids. The CDR3 spells CASSSRSGISDTQYF. CDR3 nucleotides: TGCGCCAGCTCGTCACGGAGCGGGATCTCAGATACGCAGTATTTT. Based on the CDR3 plus reference TRBV5-1 and TRBJ2-3, the full variable domain is KAGVTQTPRYLIKTRGQQVTLSCSPISGHRSVSWYQQTPGQGLQFLFEYFSETQRNKGNFPGRFSGRQFSNSRSEMNVSTLELGDSALYLCASSSRSGISDTQYFGPGTRLTVL.

The chain couples TRBV10-3 to TRBJ2-2; no clear D gene. The CDR3 totals 16 residues. CDR1 ENHRY and CDR2 SYGVKD come from the germline V gene. The ends were cut back, 2 bases at V and 1 base at J, with 11 bases in the middle. The CDR3 region is CAISEGERLNTGELFF. CDR3 nucleotide sequence: TGTGCCATCAGTGAGGGCGAGCGCCTGAACACCGGGGAGCTGTTTTTT.

This clonotype was seen repeatedly, ten times or more. The V gene is TRBV27, the J gene TRBJ2-1; D is unresolved. The CDR3 contains 15 residues. V gave up 4 bases and J gave up 5 bases, with 15 bases separating them. CDR1 MNHEY and CDR2 SMNVEV come from the germline V gene (reference sequence). The CDR3 sequence is CASSSRPTKDNEQFF. For the CDR3, the DNA is TGTGCCAGCAGTTCCCGCCCGACCAAAGACAATGAGCAGTTCTTC.

This clonotype was recorded many times. The chain recombines TRBV5-1 with TRBJ1-2, with D unresolved. The CDR3 consists of 15 residues. V lost 0 bases and J 0 bases, leaving 9 bases between the germline ends. In germline, CDR1 is SGHRS, CDR2 YFSETQ. The CDR3 sequence: CASSLDSGTNYGYTF. The CDR3, as DNA: TGCGCCAGCAGCTTGGATAGCGGCACTAACTATGGCTACACCTTC. Together with reference TRBV5-1 and TRBJ1-2, the CDR3 gives the full variable domain: KAGVTQTPRYLIKTRGQQVTLSCSPISGHRSVSWYQQTPGQGLQFLFEYFSETQRNKGNFPGRFSGRQFSNSRSEMNVSTLELGDSALYLCASSLDSGTNYGYTFGSGTRLTVV.

The genes are TRBV9 and TRBJ2-2, with no clear D. The V and J ends lost 3 bases and 0 bases respectively, with 12 bases between them. Germline V lookup: CDR1 SGDLS, CDR2 YYNGEE. This CDR3 region has 16 residues. CDR3 amino acids: CASSAELTANTGELFF. The CDR3 bases are TGTGCCAGCAGCGCCGAGCTAACCGCGAACACCGGGGAGCTGTTTTTT.

This clonotype was recorded many times. The V and J genes are TRBV24-1 and TRBJ2-1, with D tentatively TRBD2 (6 bases). Trimming left V 5 bases short and J 2 bases short, with 12 bases between. This CDR3 spans 15 amino acids. Germline-derived CDR1 and CDR2 are KGHDR and SFDVKD. CDR3: CATSVSGVTYNEQFF. CDR3 sequence (DNA): TGTGCCACCAGTGTATCGGGAGTCACCTACAATGAGCAGTTCTTC.

This clonotype was detected ten times or more. The gene calls are TRBV24-1 and TRBJ1-1; D unresolved. The CDR3 is made up of 12 amino acids. Germline V CDR1 and CDR2: KGHDR, SFDVKD. V gave up 0 bases and J gave up 12 bases, with 10 bases separating them. CDR3 sequence (DNA): TGTGCCACCAGTGATTTGCTGGGGTGGTCTTTCTTT. This codes for CATSDLLGWSFF.

This clonotype appeared many times. CDR3 in DNA: TGCGCCAGCAGCTTTGGAGAGACAGTACCTTACAATGAGCAGTTCTTC. Protein: CASSFGETVPYNEQFF. The chain joins TRBV5-1 to TRBJ2-1; tentative D call: TRBD1 (5 bases). Germline CDR1 is SGHRS and CDR2 is YFSETQ. Trimming took off 2 bases at V and 4 bases at J, with 16 bases between the two ends. The CDR3 has 16 amino acids.

This rearrangement joins TRBV12-2 to TRBJ2-7; TRBD2, the D gene given by the table, was not confirmed from the DNA. TRBV12-2 is deemed a pseudogene. CDR3 length: 16 residues. In DNA, the CDR3 is TGTGCAAGTCGCTTAGTTGAGCGGGAGTTCCTCTACGAGCAGTACGTC. Translated, it gives CASRLVEREFLYEQYV.